Below are 11 T cell receptor beta chains sequenced from a single sample in a study of T cell responses to AZD1222 COVID-19 vaccine. Generated by immunoSEQ multiplex PCR, the TCRdb table keeps only in-frame clones and is missing some. The profile shows about 96,000 clones, roughly 88% of them singletons. Source: peripheral blood, taken on day 0 of AZD1222 vaccination. These TCRs come from an adult in good health.

The V call is TRBV18, the J call TRBJ2-3; D gene uncertain. The V end lost 0 bases, the J end lost 7 bases, and 8 bases lay between the germline ends. The length of the CDR3 is 13 residues. Germline CDR1 and CDR2: KGHSH and LQKENI. CDR3 protein: CASSPPNENTQYF. The CDR3 nucleotides are TGTGCCAGCTCACCACCGAACGAGAATACGCAGTATTTT.

V usage is TRBV19 and J usage is TRBJ2-3, with D possibly being TRBD2 (6 bases). Per the germline V gene, CDR1 is LNHDA and CDR2 is SQIVND (reference sequence). Trimming pared 3 bases from V and 8 bases from J, leaving 15 bases between. The CDR3 consists of 14 residues. CDR3 DNA: TGTGCCAGTAGTATTATCGGGAGCGATGGTACGCAGTATTTT. It yields the protein CASSIIGSDGTQYF.

The chain employs TRBV6-2 or TRBV6-3 and TRBJ1-1; 7 bases map to TRBD1. This CDR3 has 13 residues. The junction had 8 bases not matched to a gene; V was cut back by 6 bases and J by 7 bases. Germline V gene sequence: CDR1 MNHEY, CDR2 SVGEGT. The DNA for the CDR3 is TGTGCCAGCAGCCAAGACAGGGCCATTGAAGCTTTCTTT. This encodes CASSQDRAIEAFF.

The chain is built from TRBV18 and TRBJ2-7; D tentatively fits TRBD1 or TRBD2 (5 bases each). The germline V gene has CDR1 KGHSH and CDR2 LQKENI. Between the trimmed V and J ends, which lost 0 bases and 4 bases, there was a span of 13 bases. This CDR3 is built from 15 residues. CDR3 in amino acids: CASSPPPRGLYEQYF. The CDR3 DNA follows: TGTGCCAGCTCACCACCCCCGAGGGGTTTGTACGAGCAGTACTTC.

This clone was recorded only once. The J gene is TRBJ2-7, the V gene TRBV18; 10 nucleotides line up with TRBD1. The CDR3 length is 14 residues. Trimming cost V 3 bases and J 2 bases; bases outside gene matches: 1. CDR1 KGHSH and CDR2 LQKENI come from the germline V gene. Here the CDR3 DNA reads TGTGCCAGCTCACCCGGGACAGGGGCCTACGAGCAGTACTTC. Encoded protein: CASSPGTGAYEQYF.

The CDR3: CASSQLRPRQGSTTPLHF. The CDR3 DNA is TGTGCCAGCAGCCAACTCCGTCCGAGACAGGGCTCTACGACACCCCTCCACTTT. V gene TRBV3-1 (or the pseudogene TRBV3-2) combines with J gene TRBJ1-6; 7 nucleotides align to TRBD1. CDR1 is LGHDT, CDR2 YNNKEL, per germline (reference sequence). V lost 2 bases to trimming and J lost 11 bases; unmatched junction nucleotides: 18. The CDR3 sequence is 18 residues long.

In DNA form, the CDR3 reads TGTGCCACCAGCAGAGAAGGGGTCGAGCAGTACTTC. This encodes CATSREGVEQYF. The V gene is TRBV15, the J gene TRBJ2-7; a weak D match, TRBD1 (5 bases). CDR1 is LNHNV, CDR2 YYDKDF, per germline (reference sequence). This CDR3 spans 12 amino acids. Deletions cut 0 bases from V and 6 bases from J, with 6 bases between.

This sequence joins TRBV30 and TRBJ2-7, with 7 bases matching TRBD1. V shed 2 bases, J shed 6 bases, and the junction held 7 bases outside the gene matches. The CDR3 is 13 residues long. CDR1 is GTSNPN and CDR2 is SVGIG in the germline V gene (reference sequence). This CDR3 is CAWSNDRAAEQYF. In DNA, the CDR3 is TGTGCCTGGAGTAACGACAGGGCGGCCGAGCAGTACTTC.

The rearrangement links TRBV5-8 to TRBJ2-4; 13 bases are shared with TRBD2. The length of the CDR3 is 15 residues. Germline V lookup: CDR1 SGHTS, CDR2 YDEGEE. Trimming took 2 bases from V and 8 from J; bases not matched to a gene: 4. The chain's CDR3 is CASSFRTSGSYIQYF. For the CDR3, the DNA is TGTGCCAGCAGCTTCAGGACTAGCGGGAGTTACATTCAGTACTTC.

The chain joins TRBV14 to TRBJ2-7; perhaps TRBD2 as D (5 bases). The ends were cut back, 4 bases at V and 1 base at J, with 8 bases in the middle. This CDR3 spans 13 amino acids. Germline CDR1 is SGHDN and CDR2 is FVKESK. CDR3 sequence reads: CASSPSGSYEQYF. CDR3 coding DNA: TGTGCCAGCAGCCCCTCGGGATCCTACGAGCAGTACTTC.

V usage is TRBV11-3 and J usage is TRBJ1-1; 7 nucleotides match TRBD1. Trimming at V came to 6 bases and at J to 4 bases, leaving 2 bases not matched to a gene. There are 12 residues in the CDR3. Germline V gene data show CDR1 as SGHNT and CDR2 as YENEEA. The DNA of the CDR3 is TGTGCCAGCAGTCACAGGGGCACTGAAGCTTTCTTT. This encodes CASSHRGTEAFF.